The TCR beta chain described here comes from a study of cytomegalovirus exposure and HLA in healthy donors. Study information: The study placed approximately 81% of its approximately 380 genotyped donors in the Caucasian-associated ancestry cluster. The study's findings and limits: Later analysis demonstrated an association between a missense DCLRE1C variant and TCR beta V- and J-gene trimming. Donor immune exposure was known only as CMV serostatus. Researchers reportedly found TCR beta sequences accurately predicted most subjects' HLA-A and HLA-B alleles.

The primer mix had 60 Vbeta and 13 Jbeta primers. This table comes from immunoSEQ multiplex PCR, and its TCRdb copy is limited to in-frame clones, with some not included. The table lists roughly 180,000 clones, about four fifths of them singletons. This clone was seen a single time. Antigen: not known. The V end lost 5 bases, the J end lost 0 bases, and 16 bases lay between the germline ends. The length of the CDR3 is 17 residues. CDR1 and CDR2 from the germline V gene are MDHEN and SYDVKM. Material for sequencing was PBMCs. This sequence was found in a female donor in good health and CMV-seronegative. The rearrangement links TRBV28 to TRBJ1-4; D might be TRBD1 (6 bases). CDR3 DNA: TGTGCCAGCAGTCAAACCTCGGACAGCTCAACTAATGAAAAACTGTTTTTT. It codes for CASSQTSDSSTNEKLFF.